This T cell receptor (beta chain) originates from a study of blood T cell repertoires in COVID-19. This table comes from immunoSEQ multiplex PCR, and its TCRdb copy is limited to in-frame clones, with some not included. The sample holds 180,000 or so clones, more than 70% seen once. Germline CDR1 reads MNHNS; CDR2 reads SASEGT. The CDR3 is made up of 16 amino acids. Between the trimmed V and J ends, which lost 4 bases and 1 base, there was a span of 16 bases. The sequenced sample was peripheral blood. V usage is TRBV6-1 and J usage is TRBJ1-2, with a weak D call TRBD1 (6 bases). This TCR was sampled from a woman aged 30 to 39 with acute or convalescent COVID-19. The CDR3 loop is CASSVGRGAGNYGYTF. The CDR3 DNA is TGTGCCAGCAGTGTCGGCAGGGGCGCCGGTAACTATGGCTACACCTTC.